This T cell receptor (beta chain) originates from a study of blood T cell repertoires in COVID-19. At the level of the study: PBMCs, B-cell-depleted T cells, or T cells were the source of the cDNA or gDNA that made up the material.

Participants were aged about 18 to 89 years from 24 US areas. Allocation to cohorts depended on clinical history reported by the participants. Source study methods: Reference gene primer amplification gave nucleated cell count estimates. Assay used: immunoSEQ multiplex PCR; TCRdb lists only in-frame clones, some missing. The DNA gave D and trimming, while V, J and clone size come from that table. The sample records more than 300,000 clones, under 90% being singletons. V was clipped by 4 bases and J by 7 bases, with 16 bases between them. The germline V gene encodes CDR1 LNHDA and CDR2 SQIVND (reference sequence). This CDR3 is built from 15 residues.

The clonotype comes from a man between 25 and 39 years old who had recovered from COVID-19. Sequencing was done on a sample of PBMCs or T cells enriched from blood (not recorded which). This chain connects TRBV19 to TRBJ2-2; possible D gene TRBD2, 7 bases. The CDR3 nucleotides are TGTGCCAGTAGTACCCGGGGGGCCGGGATCGGGGAGCTGTTTTTT. Translating it yields CASSTRGAGIGELFF.